This T cell receptor (beta chain) was identified in a study of T cells in Graves' hyperthyroidism and ophthalmopathy. Source material for PBMCs was over 7.5 ml fresh peripheral blood. Trimming removed 8 bases at V and 11 bases at J, with 12 bases between. CDR3 length equals 10 residues. Per germline, CDR1 MNHNY and CDR2 SVGAGI (reference sequence). From RNA transcripts, TCR beta CDR3 regions were amplified. In the first-round RT-PCR of the TCR CDR3, the HTBI primer set was used. TCRdb itself ran the multiplex PCR reads through MiXCR, one entry per CDR3 protein. The profile shows 700,000 to 950,000 distinct CDR3 sequences, 35% of them singletons.

Sequencing was performed on blood. The chain joins TRBV6-6 to TRBJ1-1, with D unclear. This receptor was obtained from a middle-aged woman with Graves' hyperthyroidism. The CDR3 DNA is TGTGCCAGCTCCTCCTTGGGGGCTTTCTTT. It translates to CASSSLGAFF.